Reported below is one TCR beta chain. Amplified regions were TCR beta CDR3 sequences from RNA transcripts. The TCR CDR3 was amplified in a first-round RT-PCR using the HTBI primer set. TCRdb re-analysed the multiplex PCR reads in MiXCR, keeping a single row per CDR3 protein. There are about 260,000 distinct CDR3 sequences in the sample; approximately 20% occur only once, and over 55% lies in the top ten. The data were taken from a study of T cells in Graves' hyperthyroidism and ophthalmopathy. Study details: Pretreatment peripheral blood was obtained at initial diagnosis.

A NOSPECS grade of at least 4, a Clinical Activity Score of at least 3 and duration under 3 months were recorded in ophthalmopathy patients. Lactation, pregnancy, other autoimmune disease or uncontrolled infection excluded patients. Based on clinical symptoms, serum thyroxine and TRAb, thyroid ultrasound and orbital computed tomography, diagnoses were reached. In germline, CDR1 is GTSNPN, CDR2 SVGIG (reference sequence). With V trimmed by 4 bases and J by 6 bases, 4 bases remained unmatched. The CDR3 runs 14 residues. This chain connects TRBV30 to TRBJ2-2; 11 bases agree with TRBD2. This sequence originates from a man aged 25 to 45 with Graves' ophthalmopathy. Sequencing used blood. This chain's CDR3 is CAWNRLAGSGELFF. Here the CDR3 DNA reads TGTGCCTGGAATAGACTAGCGGGATCCGGGGAGCTGTTTTTT.